These 29 T cell receptor beta chains were sequenced from one sample in a study of shared clonotypes between healthy human individuals. Using immunoSEQ multiplex PCR, the repertoire was profiled, and TCRdb retains in-frame clones only, with some absent. Among about 1.1 million clones, 60% to 80% were seen once, and the ten largest hold 0.85% to 1%. Material for sequencing was memory CD4+ T cells from PBMCs. Regarding subset: CD45RA-negative fraction. Every receptor here comes from a man younger than 30 in good health. Some clones in this sample may be carry-over from other donors' samples.

The CDR3 DNA sequence: TGCGCCAGCAGCCAAGATGTGCTAAAGGAGACCCAGTACTTC. It yields the protein CASSQDVLKETQYF. The rearrangement uses TRBV4-1 and TRBJ2-5; D unclear. The CDR3 has 14 amino acids. Looked up from germline, CDR1 is MGHRA and CDR2 is YSYEKL. V lost 0 bases and J lost 5, with 10 bases in between.

The chain joins TRBV5-1 to TRBJ2-7; D possibly matches TRBD1 or TRBD2 (5 bases each). The CDR3 runs to 16 residues. Trimming took off 0 bases at V and 7 bases at J, with 20 bases between the two ends. Germline CDR1 and CDR2: SGHRS and YFSETQ. The CDR3 here is CASSLGAGTSAWEQYF. The CDR3 DNA is TGCGCCAGCAGCTTGGGCGCCGGGACCAGCGCCTGGGAGCAGTACTTC.

The V gene is TRBV29-1, the J gene TRBJ1-2; 10 positions match TRBD1. Trimming took 8 bases from V and 3 from J; bases not matched to a gene: 12. The CDR3 runs 15 residues. Germline V gene data show CDR1 as SQVTM and CDR2 as ANQGSEA. This CDR3 is CSTLRGQGGDYGYTF. The CDR3 nucleotides read TGCAGCACTCTGCGTGGACAGGGGGGTGACTATGGCTACACCTTC.

In regard to this clone: Since a much larger clone is just one base distant, this may be a read error. The chain uses TRBV30 and TRBJ1-1; no definite D call. The CDR3 length is 13 residues. From germline, CDR1 is GTSNPN and CDR2 SVGIG (reference sequence). The CDR3 DNA reads TGTGCCTGGGCCGTACAGTTGAACGCTGAAGCTTTCTTT. Amino acids: CAWAVQLNAEAFF.

In this sample, this clone turned up many times. Other DNA sequences in this sample translate to the same CDR3. V gene TRBV6-5 combines with J gene TRBJ1-3, with D perhaps matching TRBD1 (5 bases). Trimming left V 5 bases short and J 4 bases short, with 12 bases between. The CDR3 loop spans 14 amino acids. CDR1 MNHEY and CDR2 SVGAGI come from the germline V gene. For the CDR3, the DNA is TGTGCCAGCAGTCCGGGGACCTCAGGAAACACCATATATTTT. It encodes CASSPGTSGNTIYF.

This sequence joins TRBV2 and TRBJ2-2; D perhaps matches TRBD2 (6 bases). V was cut by 8 bases and J by 7 bases, with 20 bases left in between. The CDR3 contains 15 residues. Germline lookup yields CDR1 SNHLY and CDR2 FYNNEI. CDR3 amino acids: CASGGPAGTDGELFF. In DNA form, the CDR3 reads TGTGCCAGCGGGGGTCCGGCGGGGACGGACGGGGAGCTGTTTTTT.

J is TRBJ2-1 and V is TRBV5-1, with 15 bases fitting TRBD2. Trimming took 3 bases from V and 1 from J; bases not matched to a gene: 5. The CDR3 has 18 amino acids. The germline V gene encodes CDR1 SGHRS and CDR2 YFSETQ. The CDR3 region has the DNA TGCGCCAGCAGCTGGGGACTAGCGGGAGGAGGGTCCTACAATGAGCAGTTCTTC. Translation: CASSWGLAGGGSYNEQFF.

The chain combines TRBV11-2 with TRBJ2-2; D unclear. Trimming shortened V by 6 bases and J by 6 bases, and 8 bases separated the two germline ends. The CDR3 is 12 residues long. Germline assignment: CDR1 SGHAT and CDR2 FQNNGV. For the CDR3, the DNA is TGTGCCAGCAGGCCTGGTGCCGGGGAGCTGTTTTTT. Translated: CASRPGAGELFF.

This chain joins TRBV5-4 and TRBJ1-2; perhaps TRBD1 as D (5 bases). Trimming cost V 4 bases and J 8 bases, with 18 bases left between them. The germline V gene encodes CDR1 SGHNT and CDR2 YYREEE (reference sequence). The length of the CDR3 is 14 residues. CDR3 loop: CASSPLARAGGYTF. The CDR3 DNA reads as TGTGCCAGCAGCCCCTTGGCCAGGGCCGGCGGCTACACCTTC.

Written as DNA, the CDR3 is TGTGCCAGCAGCTTGGACGGTATGAACACCGGGGAGCTGTTTTTT. This sequence encodes CASSLDGMNTGELFF. V is TRBV11-2 and J is TRBJ2-2; D not resolved. V lost 3 bases to trimming and J lost 1 base, with 9 bases between them. From germline, CDR1 is SGHAT and CDR2 FQNNGV. The CDR3 totals 15 residues.

This clone was detected once. The rearrangement joins TRBV9 to TRBJ2-7, with 9 bases matching TRBD2. The CDR3 runs to 14 residues. The V gene end was trimmed by 3 bases and the J gene end by 0 bases; junction bases not matched to a gene: 1. The germline gives CDR1 SGDLS, CDR2 YYNGEE. The CDR3 DNA follows: TGTGCCAGCAGCGCGGGACTAGCCTCCTACGAGCAGTACTTC. It codes for CASSAGLASYEQYF.

V and J are TRBV5-3 and TRBJ1-4; D uncertain. TRBV5-3 is marked as an open reading frame, function uncertain. This CDR3 contains 15 residues. Trimming stripped 2 bases from V and 0 bases from J, with 8 bases between. The CDR3 region is CARSFYAATNEKLFF. The CDR3 DNA sequence: TGTGCCAGAAGCTTTTACGCAGCAACTAATGAAAAACTGTTTTTT.

This clone was recorded once. The sample contains more than one DNA sequence encoding this CDR3. This chain connects TRBV5-1 to TRBJ2-3, with 7 bases aligning to TRBD2. The CDR3 runs to 17 residues. Germline CDR1 reads SGHRS; CDR2 reads YFSETQ. V lost 0 bases to trimming and J lost 0 bases; unmatched junction nucleotides: 7. For the CDR3, the DNA is TGCGCCAGCAGCTTGGTAGCGGGCGGCGCTAGCACAGATACGCAGTATTTT. Its protein product is CASSLVAGGASTDTQYF.

The chain recombines TRBV28 with TRBJ1-2; unclear D gene. CDR3 length: 16 residues. CDR1 is MDHEN and CDR2 is SYDVKM in the germline V gene. Trimming cost V 4 bases and J 0 bases, with 15 bases left between them. The CDR3 DNA sequence: TGTGCCAGCAGTTCCTCGGGTGAAAGTCCTAACTATGGCTACACCTTC. Protein sequence: CASSSSGESPNYGYTF.

This clone was seen more than once but under ten times. The chain employs TRBV28 and TRBJ1-2; tentatively, D is TRBD1 (6 bases). CDR3 length equals 15 residues. Germline V gene sequence: CDR1 MDHEN, CDR2 SYDVKM. Trimming took off 1 base at V and 4 bases at J, with 13 bases between the two ends. The CDR3 coding sequence is TGTGCCAGCAGTTTATCCGGGGGGCCAGTCTATGGCTACACCTTC. Translation gives CASSLSGGPVYGYTF.

The genes are TRBV28 and TRBJ1-4; D gene ambiguous. Germline-derived CDR1 and CDR2 are MDHEN and SYDVKM. V lost 7 bases, J lost 0 bases, and 9 bases lay in between. The CDR3 runs to 14 residues. The CDR3 DNA sequence: TGTGCCAGCACCCTTCCTACAACTAATGAAAAACTGTTTTTT. This codes for CASTLPTTNEKLFF.

V is TRBV27 and J is TRBJ1-1; no firm D call. The germline CDR1 and CDR2 sequences are MNHEY and SMNVEV (reference sequence). The CDR3 sequence is 14 residues long. Trimming cost V 3 bases and J 6 bases, with 14 bases left between them. In DNA, the CDR3 is TGTGCCAGCAGTTTTACCAATCGCGGAGCTGAAGCTTTCTTT. Translation: CASSFTNRGAEAFF.

J is TRBJ2-6 and V is TRBV21-1. TRBV21-1 constitutes a pseudogene. The CDR3 length is 17 residues. The CDR3 region has the DNA TGTGCCAGCAGCAAAGCATATGGGTCCTCTGGGGCCAACGTCCTGACTTTC. Its protein product is CASSKAYGSSGANVLTF.

The rearrangement links TRBV6-1 to TRBJ2-1; unclear D gene. Germline CDR1 MNHNS, CDR2 SASEGT. V dropped 9 bases and J dropped 0 bases, with 9 bases sitting between them. The CDR3 extends over 13 amino acids. This chain's CDR3 is CASEWGSYNEQFF. CDR3 nucleotide sequence: TGTGCCAGTGAGTGGGGCTCCTACAATGAGCAGTTCTTC.

The chain employs TRBV28 and TRBJ2-2; TRBD2 matches at 9 bases. This CDR3 has 15 amino acids. Trimming took 3 bases from V and 6 from J; bases not matched to a gene: 5. Germline V CDR1 and CDR2: MDHEN, SYDVKM. Here the CDR3 DNA reads TGTGCCAGCAGTTTTATTAGCGGGAGAGCCGGGGAGCTGTTTTTT. Translated, it gives CASSFISGRAGELFF.

This sequence joins TRBV28 and TRBJ1-3; maybe TRBD1 (5 bases). The V end was cut by 7 bases, the J end by 8 bases, with 18 bases between. The CDR3 runs 14 residues. Germline assignment: CDR1 MDHEN and CDR2 SYDVKM. The CDR3 bases are TGTGCCAGCACCGAGGGGAGGGCTTTTGACACCATATATTTT. Residues: CASTEGRAFDTIYF.

The CDR3 DNA reads TGTGCCAGCAGTAGGAGGGACTCCCGAGAGACCCAGTACTTC. This sequence encodes CASSRRDSRETQYF. The rearrangement uses TRBV9 and TRBJ2-5; the D gene is possibly TRBD2 (6 bases). This CDR3 has 14 residues. Germline CDR1 is SGDLS and CDR2 is YYNGEE. Deletions cut 5 bases from V and 4 bases from J, with 15 bases between. The full variable domain, completed using reference TRBV9 and TRBJ2-5, is DSGVTQTPKHLITATGQRVTLRCSPRSGDLSVYWYQQSLDQGLQFLIQYYNGEERAKGNILERFSAQQFPDLHSELNLSSLELGDSALYFCASSRRDSRETQYFGPGTRLLVL.

CDR3 region: CASSEMGSGIQYF. The CDR3 DNA reads as TGTGCCAGCAGTGAAATGGGGTCGGGCATTCAGTACTTC. V usage is TRBV6-1 and J usage is TRBJ2-4; the D is unclear. The CDR3 is 13 amino acids. Looked up from germline, CDR1 is MNHNS and CDR2 is SASEGT. Trimming removed 2 bases at V and 9 bases at J, with 11 bases between.

This clone appeared a few times. The J gene is TRBJ1-2, the V gene TRBV28; 8 positions agree with TRBD1. Germline CDR1 and CDR2: MDHEN and SYDVKM. V lost 1 base to trimming and J lost 5 bases; unmatched junction nucleotides: 15. CDR3 size: 18 residues. The CDR3: CASSLLGLGQGWNYGYTF. CDR3 coding DNA: TGTGCCAGCAGTTTATTGGGCCTTGGACAGGGCTGGAATTATGGCTACACCTTC.

On this clone: In the same sample, other DNA sequences code for this CDR3. This sequence joins TRBV5-1 and TRBJ2-3; D unclear. V was shortened by 3 bases and J by 2 bases, with 7 bases between the two germline ends. Germline V gives CDR1 SGHRS, CDR2 YFSETQ. This CDR3 comprises 13 residues. CDR3 region: CASSSGSTDTQYF. The CDR3 coding sequence is TGCGCCAGCAGCTCCGGGTCCACAGATACGCAGTATTTT. The variable domain in full, completed from reference TRBV5-1 and TRBJ2-3, reads KAGVTQTPRYLIKTRGQQVTLSCSPISGHRSVSWYQQTPGQGLQFLFEYFSETQRNKGNFPGRFSGRQFSNSRSEMNVSTLELGDSALYLCASSSGSTDTQYFGPGTRLTVL.

This clone has more than one count but fewer than ten. Other DNA sequences in this sample translate to the same CDR3. V is TRBV19 and J is TRBJ1-5, with a tentative D call TRBD1 (6 bases). CDR3 length: 13 residues. CDR1 is LNHDA, CDR2 SQIVND, per germline (reference sequence). Trimming cost V 6 bases and J 7 bases, with 13 bases left between them. CDR3 residues: CASSQDRNQPQHF. CDR3 in DNA: TGTGCCAGTAGCCAGGACAGAAACCAGCCCCAGCATTTT.

The genes are TRBV18 and TRBJ2-2, with D tentatively TRBD2 (5 bases). This CDR3 contains 16 residues. The germline CDR1 and CDR2 sequences are KGHSH and LQKENI. The ends were cut back, 8 bases at V and 3 bases at J, with 19 bases in the middle. CDR3 nucleotide sequence: TGTGCCAGCCACCCCCCACGAGGGCCGTACACCGGGGAGCTGTTTTTT. Its protein product is CASHPPRGPYTGELFF.

The rearrangement links TRBV27 to TRBJ2-1, with D possibly TRBD2 on 6 matching bases. With 5 bases removed from V and 5 bases from J, the gap between germline ends came to 22 bases. The CDR3 sequence is 17 residues long. Germline V gives CDR1 MNHEY, CDR2 SMNVEV (reference sequence). The CDR3 spells CASSPYRTISRNNEQFF. The CDR3 DNA reads TGTGCCAGCAGTCCCTATCGGACTATCAGCCGTAACAATGAGCAGTTCTTC.

The chain uses TRBV5-1 and TRBJ2-7; 8 bases align to TRBD1. The CDR3 extends over 14 amino acids. The V segment lost 2 bases and the J segment 5 bases; nucleotides outside the gene matches: 6. Germline values: CDR1 SGHRS, CDR2 YFSETQ. The CDR3 region has the DNA TGCGCCAGCAGCTTCCTTCAGGGGGCCGACGAGCAGTACTTC. Protein: CASSFLQGADEQYF.